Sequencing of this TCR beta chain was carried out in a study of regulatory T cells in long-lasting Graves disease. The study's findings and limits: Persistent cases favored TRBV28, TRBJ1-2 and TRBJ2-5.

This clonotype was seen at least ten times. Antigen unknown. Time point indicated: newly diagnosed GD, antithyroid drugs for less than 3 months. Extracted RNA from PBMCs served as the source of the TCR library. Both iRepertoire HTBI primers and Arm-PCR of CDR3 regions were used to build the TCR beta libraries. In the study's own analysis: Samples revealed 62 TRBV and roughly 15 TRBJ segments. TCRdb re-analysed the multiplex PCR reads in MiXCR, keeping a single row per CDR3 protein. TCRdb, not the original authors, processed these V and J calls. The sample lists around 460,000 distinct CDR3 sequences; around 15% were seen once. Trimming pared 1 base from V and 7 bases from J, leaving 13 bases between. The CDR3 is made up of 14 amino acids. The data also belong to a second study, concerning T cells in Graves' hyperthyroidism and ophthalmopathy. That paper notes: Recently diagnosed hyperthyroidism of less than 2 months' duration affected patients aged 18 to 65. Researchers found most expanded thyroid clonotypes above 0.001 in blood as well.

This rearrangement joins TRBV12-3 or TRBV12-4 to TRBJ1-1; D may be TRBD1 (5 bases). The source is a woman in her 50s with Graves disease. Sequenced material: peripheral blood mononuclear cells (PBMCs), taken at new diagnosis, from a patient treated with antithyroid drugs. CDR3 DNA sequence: TGTGCCAGCAGTTTAGAAGTCTGGCAGGGTGAAGCTTTCTTT. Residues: CASSLEVWQGEAFF.